The 21 T cell receptor beta chains in this list originate from one sample, sequenced in a study of regulatory dendritic cells for organ transplantation (TCRdb year 2017). Sorted T cell subsets were CFSE-labeled and co-cultured for around five days with allogeneic regulatory or mature dendritic cells at a 1:10 DC:T ratio. The antigens for these receptors are not known. The library was built by means of the immunoSEQ multiplex PCR assay. Here the immuneACCESS table is served through TCRdb, limited to in-frame sequences with V and J called. Missing clones are a known gap in these copies; in checked studies unresolved V genes cover under half, and the rest lacks a known reason. The sample yields approximately 12,000 clones; around nine tenths were counted once. The ten largest make up around 0.24% of the sample. Sequencing was carried out using naive CD8+ T cells from blood cultured with regulatory dendritic cells. The sample's cell subset or site label, in plain terms: CD45RA+ naive T cells. Receptor source: a human donor in good health.

This clone was observed a few times. This sequence joins TRBV27 and TRBJ1-2, with 7 bases matching TRBD1. Looked up from germline, CDR1 is MNHEY and CDR2 is SMNVEV (reference sequence). Trimming removed 5 bases from V and 6 bases from J; junction bases left unmatched: 9. The CDR3 sequence is 14 residues long. The CDR3 region is CASSAVTGYNGYTF. In DNA, the CDR3 is TGTGCCAGCAGTGCCGTGACAGGGTACAATGGCTACACCTTC.

This chain joins TRBV4-3 and TRBJ1-3; tentative D call: TRBD1 (6 bases). This CDR3 comprises 15 residues. CDR1 and CDR2 from the germline V gene are LGHNA and YSLEER. The ends were cut back, 0 bases at V and 2 bases at J, with 8 bases in the middle. In nucleotides, the CDR3 is TGCGCCAGCAGCCAAGACCGGACAGCTGGAAACACCATATATTTT. Its translation: CASSQDRTAGNTIYF.

This rearrangement joins TRBV7-2 to TRBJ1-6; no definite D call. The CDR3 spans 17 residues. The germline V gene has CDR1 SGHTA and CDR2 FQGNSA. V was trimmed by 5 bases and J by 0 bases, leaving 14 bases between them. In DNA, the CDR3 is TGTGCCAGCAGCAATACGTACCGGGACTCCTATAATTCACCCCTCCACTTT. Protein product: CASSNTYRDSYNSPLHF.

This clone was counted once. The chain joins TRBV19 to TRBJ2-5; D unresolved. Germline V gene lookup returns CDR1 LNHDA and CDR2 SQIVND (reference sequence). Between the trimmed V and J ends, which lost 3 bases and 3 bases, there was a span of 14 bases. This CDR3 region has 15 residues. CDR3 coding DNA: TGTGCCAGTAGTATTACGCAAGGGAAAGAAGAGACCCAGTACTTC. It yields the protein CASSITQGKEETQYF.

The rearrangement joins TRBV11-2 to TRBJ2-5; TRBD1 or TRBD2 may be the D gene (5 bases each). The last part of the DNA fits TRBJ2-7 better; the J call may be wrong. Per the germline V gene, CDR1 is SGHAT and CDR2 is FQNNGV. The CDR3 runs to 13 residues. CDR3: CASSWDEGYEQYF. CDR3 nucleotide sequence: TGTGCCAGCAGCTGGGACGAGGGTTACGAGCAGTACTTC.

The rearrangement links TRBV27 to TRBJ2-3, with D possibly matching TRBD2 (6 bases). Trimming cost V 3 bases and J 0 bases, with 13 bases left between them. The CDR3 spans 16 residues. Germline values: CDR1 MNHEY, CDR2 SMNVEV (reference sequence). In DNA form, the CDR3 reads TGTGCCAGCAGTTTTTGGGGGGACCCTAGCACAGATACGCAGTATTTT. Its translation: CASSFWGDPSTDTQYF.

This chain links TRBV4-3 with TRBJ1-2; possibly TRBD1 for D (5 bases). Germline V CDR1 and CDR2: LGHNA, YSLEER. CDR3 length: 16 amino acids. V lost 0 bases and J 0 bases, leaving 11 bases between the germline ends. CDR3 residues: CASSQEDSGSNYGYTF. The CDR3 DNA follows: TGCGCCAGCAGCCAAGAAGACAGTGGTTCTAACTATGGCTACACCTTC.

The chain employs TRBV7-9 and TRBJ1-5; 8 bases map to TRBD1. Losses at the gene ends were 2 bases for V and 7 bases for J; bases not matched to a gene: 4. Germline CDR1 reads SEHNR; CDR2 reads FQNEAQ (reference sequence). This CDR3 has 14 residues. For the CDR3, the DNA is TGTGCCAGCAGCTTACAGGGGGCAGGGCAGCCCCAGCATTTT. Its translation: CASSLQGAGQPQHF.

V gene TRBV9 combines with J gene TRBJ2-4, with 15 nucleotides matching TRBD2. CDR3 length: 18 amino acids. Germline-derived CDR1 and CDR2 are SGDLS and YYNGEE. V trimming: 2 bases; J trimming: 6 bases; junction bases outside the gene matches: 9. The CDR3 sequence is CASSVTRTSGRDGNIQYF. The CDR3 DNA reads TGTGCCAGCAGCGTCACACGGACTAGCGGGAGGGATGGAAACATTCAGTACTTC.

This sequence joins TRBV10-2 and TRBJ2-2, with D unresolved. The ends were cut back, 7 bases at V and 6 bases at J, with 9 bases in the middle. CDR1 is WSHSY, CDR2 SAAADI, per germline. The CDR3 runs 12 residues. For the CDR3, the DNA is TGCGCCAGCACGGAAGTTGCCGGGGAGCTGTTTTTT. Its protein is CASTEVAGELFF.

The chain links TRBV27 to TRBJ2-3; no firm D call. V was pared by 5 bases and J by 2 bases, with 5 bases between. Germline V gene data show CDR1 as MNHEY and CDR2 as SMNVEV (reference sequence). There are 12 residues in the CDR3. The CDR3 DNA is TGTGCCAGCAGTGCCTACACAGATACGCAGTATTTT. It is translated as CASSAYTDTQYF.

V usage is TRBV9 and J usage is TRBJ2-1; TRBD2 matches at 7 bases. The germline gives CDR1 SGDLS, CDR2 YYNGEE. V trimming: 3 bases; J trimming: 8 bases; junction bases outside the gene matches: 2. The CDR3 is 12 residues long. CDR3 loop: CASSDTSDEQFF. In DNA, the CDR3 is TGTGCCAGCAGCGACACTAGCGATGAGCAGTTCTTC.

CDR3 coding DNA: TGTGCCAGTAGTATTGGGGGGTCTTACTACGAGCAGTACTTC. It codes for CASSIGGSYYEQYF. The rearrangement links TRBV19 to TRBJ2-7; a weak D match, TRBD2 (6 bases). Germline V CDR1 and CDR2: LNHDA, SQIVND (reference sequence). The CDR3 is 14 amino acids. V gave up 3 bases and J gave up 3 bases, with 12 bases separating them.

The chain combines TRBV9 with TRBJ1-4; TRBD1 aligns across 8 bases. V shed 3 bases and J 8 bases; nucleotides not matched to a gene: 9. CDR3 length equals 15 residues. Germline loops: CDR1 SGDLS, CDR2 YYNGEE. CDR3 in amino acids: CASSAHDRGSEKLFF. The DNA of the CDR3 is TGTGCCAGCAGCGCCCATGACAGGGGTTCGGAAAAACTGTTTTTT.

The V and J genes are TRBV29-1 and TRBJ1-1; no firm D call. Trimming shortened V by 6 bases and J by 0 bases, and 14 bases separated the two germline ends. Germline V gene lookup returns CDR1 SQVTM and CDR2 ANQGSEA. This CDR3 contains 14 residues. The CDR3 DNA follows: TGCAGCGTGGGTGCCACAAATCTGAACACTGAAGCTTTCTTT. Translating it yields CSVGATNLNTEAFF.

The chain is built from TRBV5-6 and TRBJ1-2; the D gene is possibly TRBD1 (5 bases). V gave up 3 bases and J gave up 2 bases, with 17 bases separating them. CDR1 and CDR2 (germline): SGHDT, YYEEEE. The CDR3 is 16 residues long. CDR3 bases: TGTGCCAGCAGCTCGGGGGTAACTTTTCTCAACTATGGCTACACCTTC. Residues: CASSSGVTFLNYGYTF. The full variable domain, completed using reference TRBV5-6 and TRBJ1-2, is DAGVTQSPTHLIKTRGQQVTLRCSPKSGHDTVSWYQQALGQGPQFIFQYYEEEERQRGNFPDRFSGHQFPNYSSELNVNALLLGDSALYLCASSSGVTFLNYGYTFGSGTRLTVV.

This clone has more than one count but fewer than ten. The chain joins TRBV19 to TRBJ1-1; TRBD1 might be the D (5 bases). Trimming pared 6 bases from V and 8 bases from J, leaving 19 bases between. The CDR3 contains 14 residues. Germline CDR1 is LNHDA and CDR2 is SQIVND (reference sequence). CDR3 coding DNA: TGTGCCAGTAGCACCTACGGGGGGACGGACGAAGCTTTCTTT. Translated: CASSTYGGTDEAFF.

The CDR3 loop is CASSLDPYSSGETQYF. The DNA for the CDR3 is TGTGCCAGCAGCTTGGATCCGTACTCTTCGGGGGAGACCCAGTACTTC. J is TRBJ2-5 and V is TRBV5-5, with a weak D call TRBD2 (5 bases). The ends were cut back, 0 bases at V and 5 bases at J, with 17 bases in the middle. This CDR3 contains 16 residues. Germline V lookup: CDR1 SGHKS, CDR2 YYEKEE (reference sequence).

This clone was observed a handful of times. This chain links TRBV2 with TRBJ1-3; D not resolved. This CDR3 spans 13 amino acids. Looked up from germline, CDR1 is SNHLY and CDR2 is FYNNEI. Trimming took 10 bases from V and 2 from J, leaving 12 bases between them. The CDR3: CATPAGTGNTIYF. DNA of the CDR3: TGTGCCACACCCGCCGGAACTGGAAACACCATATATTTT.

The rearrangement links TRBV11-2 to TRBJ2-5; 10 bases agree with TRBD2. V was pared by 2 bases and J by 2 bases, with 8 bases of the junction left unmatched. The CDR3 has 17 residues. The germline CDR1 and CDR2 sequences are SGHAT and FQNNGV. The CDR3 loop reads CASSLMLGSGGQETQYF. In DNA form, the CDR3 reads TGTGCCAGCAGCTTAATGCTGGGTAGCGGGGGGCAAGAGACCCAGTACTTC.

J is TRBJ2-7 and V is TRBV4-1; D is ambiguous. The CDR3 is 12 residues long. Germline CDR1 and CDR2: MGHRA and YSYEKL. V lost 2 bases to trimming and J lost 6 bases, with 8 bases between them. As DNA, the CDR3 is TGCGCCAGCAGCCAACGTCCGGGCGAGCAGTACTTC. It specifies CASSQRPGEQYF.